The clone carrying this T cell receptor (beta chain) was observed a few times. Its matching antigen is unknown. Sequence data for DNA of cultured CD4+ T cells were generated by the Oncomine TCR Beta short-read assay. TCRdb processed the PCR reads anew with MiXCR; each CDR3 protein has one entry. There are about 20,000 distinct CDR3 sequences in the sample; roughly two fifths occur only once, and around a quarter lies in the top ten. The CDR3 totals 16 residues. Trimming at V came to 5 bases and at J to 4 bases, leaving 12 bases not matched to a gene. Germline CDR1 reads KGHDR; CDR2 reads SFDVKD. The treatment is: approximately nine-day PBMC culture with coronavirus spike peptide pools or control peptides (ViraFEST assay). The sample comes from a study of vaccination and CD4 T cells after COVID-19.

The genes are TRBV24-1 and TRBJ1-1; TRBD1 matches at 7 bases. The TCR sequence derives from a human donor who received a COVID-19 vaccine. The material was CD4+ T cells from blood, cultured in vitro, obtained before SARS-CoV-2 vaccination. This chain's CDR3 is CATSGDRGGAGTEAFF. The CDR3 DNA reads TGTGCCACCAGTGGAGATCGAGGGGGCGCGGGCACTGAAGCTTTCTTT.